This T cell receptor beta chain was sequenced in a study of cytomegalovirus exposure and HLA in healthy donors. Regarding the study as a whole: Donors were assumed by presence/absence analyses to have roughly uniform sequencing depth.

Points on this clone: Its target is unknown.

Germline loops: CDR1 SEHNR, CDR2 FQNEAQ (reference sequence). V dropped 5 bases and J dropped 2; count of bases not matched to a gene: 5. The CDR3 length is 15 residues. PCR was performed using 60 Vbeta and 13 Jbeta primers. The data were produced by immunoSEQ multiplex PCR, yet TCRdb's version contains in-frame clones alone and is incomplete. This table holds approximately 160,000 clones, around 83% found once. The V gene is TRBV7-9, the J gene TRBJ2-2; TRBD1 matches at 7 bases. Material: PBMCs. The sequence was obtained from a man in his fifties in good health and CMV-seropositive. This CDR3 is CASSERQGNTGELFF. The CDR3 nucleotides read TGTGCCAGCAGCGAGAGACAGGGAAACACCGGGGAGCTGTTTTTT.